Shown below are 20 T cell receptor beta chains from a single sample sequenced in a study of beta chain features in type 1 diabetes. Their target antigens are unknown. The study, taken as a whole, reports: All four CD4+ subsets from Type 1 diabetes patients carried moderately but significantly shorter TCRB CDR3s.

As every portion of the isolated RNA was reverse transcribed, the sequencing read expressed TCRB transcripts. Data came from immunoSEQ multiplex PCR; TCRdb stores just in-frame clones and leaves some out. This table has about 370,000 clones, around a tenth appearing once. The material sequenced was central memory CD4+ T cells from blood. These receptors were collected from a man in his thirties or forties with type 1 diabetes.

This chain joins TRBV28 and TRBJ2-7; TRBD2 agrees at 11 bases. V shed 10 bases, J shed 4 bases, and the junction held 27 bases outside the gene matches. There are 20 residues in the CDR3. Germline CDR1 reads MDHEN; CDR2 reads SYDVKM. The CDR3 reads CAITPVGGRAGGTSGYEQYF. The CDR3 DNA reads TGTGCCATCACCCCCGTTGGGGGGCGAGCCGGCGGGACTAGCGGATACGAGCAGTACTTC. The full variable domain, completed using reference TRBV28 and TRBJ2-7, is DVKVTQSSRYLVKRTGEKVFLECVQDMDHENMFWYRQDPGLGLRLIYFSYDVKMKEKGDIPEGYSVSREKKERFSLILESASTNQTSMYLCAITPVGGRAGGTSGYEQYFGPGTRLTVT.

The rearrangement uses TRBV6-6 and TRBJ2-7; possibly TRBD1 or TRBD2 for D (6 bases each). The CDR3 length is 15 residues. CDR1 is MNHNY and CDR2 is SVGAGI in the germline V gene (reference sequence). V shed 7 bases and J shed 3 bases, with 19 bases lying between them. In nucleotides, the CDR3 is TGTGCCAGCACTATACGCCCGGGGGCCGTCTACGAGCAGTACTTC. This sequence encodes CASTIRPGAVYEQYF.

This clone was picked up a small number of times. The CDR3: CASSVASAGTGEQYF. DNA for the CDR3: TGCGCCAGCAGCGTAGCTAGCGCCGGGACGGGGGAGCAGTACTTC. The chain employs TRBV5-1 and TRBJ2-7, with a possible D match to TRBD2 (6 bases). V lost 4 bases to trimming and J lost 7 bases, with 21 bases between them. The germline V gene has CDR1 SGHRS and CDR2 YFSETQ. The CDR3 spans 15 residues.

This rearrangement joins TRBV7-2 to TRBJ2-5; D may match TRBD1 or TRBD2 (5 bases each). The germline gives CDR1 SGHTA, CDR2 FQGNSA. This CDR3 spans 13 amino acids. V was trimmed by 5 bases and J by 5 bases, leaving 12 bases between them. This CDR3 reads CASSLRDGETQYF. The CDR3 DNA reads as TGTGCCAGCAGCCTTCGGGACGGGGAGACCCAGTACTTC.

This clone has only a few counts. The rearrangement uses TRBV2 and TRBJ2-4; TRBD1 aligns across 8 bases. Germline lookup yields CDR1 SNHLY and CDR2 FYNNEI. V gave up 4 bases and J gave up 5 bases; unmatched junction bases: 4. This CDR3 has 14 amino acids. The CDR3 DNA follows: TGTGCCAGCAGTGTGGAACAGGGGGAAAACATTCAGTACTTC. This translates into CASSVEQGENIQYF.

This clone occurred many times. The chain has TRBV19 and TRBJ1-1; 7 bases line up with TRBD1. V trimming: 5 bases; J trimming: 0 bases; junction bases outside the gene matches: 21. The CDR3 runs 20 residues. Looked up from germline, CDR1 is LNHDA and CDR2 is SQIVND (reference sequence). The CDR3 coding sequence is TGTGCCAGTAGTCCACTCCCCAGGGGCGGGACAGCGCTTATGAACACTGAAGCTTTCTTT. Translating gives CASSPLPRGGTALMNTEAFF.

Only a few counts were recorded for this clone. This rearrangement joins TRBV7-9 to TRBJ1-5, with D hard to call. The germline V gene encodes CDR1 SEHNR and CDR2 FQNEAQ (reference sequence). There are 15 residues in the CDR3. The ends were cut back, 0 bases at V and 3 bases at J, with 9 bases in the middle. This chain's CDR3 is CASSLAIGNNQPQHF. The CDR3 DNA follows: TGTGCCAGCAGCTTAGCAATAGGGAACAATCAGCCCCAGCATTTT.

This clone was detected many times. V usage is TRBV29-1 and J usage is TRBJ1-3; 8 positions agree with TRBD1. J lost 4 bases, V lost 7 bases, and 9 bases had no gene match. Germline CDR1 and CDR2: SQVTM and ANQGSEA. This CDR3 has 14 residues. The CDR3 here is CSGGQGSSGNTIYF. DNA of the CDR3: TGCAGCGGAGGACAGGGTTCATCAGGAAACACCATATATTTT.

The CDR3 loop reads CASSERGTSGGQETQYF. Here the CDR3 DNA reads TGTGCCAGCAGCGAGAGGGGGACTAGCGGAGGCCAAGAGACCCAGTACTTC. The genes are TRBV9 and TRBJ2-5; TRBD2 agrees at 11 bases. Losses at the gene ends were 3 bases for V and 1 base for J; bases not matched to a gene: 8. Germline V gives CDR1 SGDLS, CDR2 YYNGEE. The CDR3 is 17 residues long.

The gene calls are TRBV28 and TRBJ1-2; D possibly corresponds to TRBD1 (5 bases). There are 17 residues in the CDR3. CDR1 and CDR2 from the germline V gene are MDHEN and SYDVKM. The germline V and J ends were trimmed by 3 bases and 8 bases, with 25 bases remaining between them. Written as DNA, the CDR3 is TGTGCCAGCAGTTTGGGTTTAGGGGTTGGGGGAGGATTCGGCTACACCTTC. Its translation: CASSLGLGVGGGFGYTF.

Comment on this clone: Mismatch with germline at one junction end may stem from a read error. The chain carries TRBV6-5 and TRBJ2-7; 9 bases line up with TRBD1. The CDR3 covers 16 residues. Germline CDR1 is MNHEY and CDR2 is SVGAGI. The CDR3 sequence: CASSYPITGGSYGQYF. Written as DNA, the CDR3 is TGTGCCAGCAGTTACCCGATCACAGGGGGCTCCTACGGGCAGTACTTC.

The V call is TRBV11-2, the J call TRBJ2-7; D gene ambiguous. CDR1 SGHAT and CDR2 FQNNGV come from the germline V gene. Trimming pared 4 bases from V and 2 bases from J, leaving 12 bases between. This CDR3 spans 14 amino acids. The CDR3 protein is CASSSYTGPYEQYF. The CDR3 DNA follows: TGTGCCAGCAGCTCGTACACTGGGCCCTACGAGCAGTACTTC.

This clone was detected a few times. The chain carries TRBV5-1 and TRBJ2-7, with 9 positions matching TRBD1. Germline values: CDR1 SGHRS, CDR2 YFSETQ. The CDR3 is 13 amino acids. The V segment lost 3 bases and the J segment 6 bases; nucleotides outside the gene matches: 4. DNA of the CDR3: TGCGCCAGCAGCTCCGGGACAGGGCTCGAGCAGTACTTC. It specifies CASSSGTGLEQYF.

The chain employs TRBV6-6 and TRBJ2-7; the match to TRBD1 covers 8 bases. Germline V gene lookup returns CDR1 MNHNY and CDR2 SVGAGI (reference sequence). Trimming took 4 bases from V and 0 from J; bases not matched to a gene: 8. This CDR3 region has 16 residues. For the CDR3, the DNA is TGTGCCAGCAGTTCCGGGACAGGCGGCAGCTCCTACGAGCAGTACTTC. Translation: CASSSGTGGSSYEQYF.

In this sample, this clone turned up a few times. The genes are TRBV2 and TRBJ2-1; 12 nucleotides match TRBD2. V was pared by 5 bases and J by 6 bases, with 2 bases of the junction left unmatched. Germline CDR1 is SNHLY and CDR2 is FYNNEI. This CDR3 is built from 14 residues. The CDR3 is CASSPGLAGNEQFF. CDR3 bases: TGTGCCAGCAGTCCGGGACTAGCGGGCAATGAGCAGTTCTTC.

The chain joins TRBV25-1 to TRBJ1-1; 8 nucleotides match TRBD1. The CDR3 is made up of 13 amino acids. Per germline, CDR1 MGHDK and CDR2 SYGVNS. V dropped 7 bases and J dropped 3; count of bases not matched to a gene: 4. CDR3 loop: CASTKDRDTEAFF. CDR3 sequence (DNA): TGTGCCAGCACGAAGGACAGGGACACTGAAGCTTTCTTT.

This clone has more than one count but fewer than ten. The chain couples TRBV7-6 to TRBJ2-3, with 12 bases lining up with TRBD1. This CDR3 region has 16 residues. After removal of 5 bases from V and 4 bases from J, the junction contained 7 bases not matched to a gene. The germline V gene has CDR1 SGHVS and CDR2 FNYEAQ. CDR3 bases: TGTGCCAGCAGCCCGGGACAGGGGGCGCAAGCAGATACGCAGTATTTT. The encoded protein is CASSPGQGAQADTQYF.

The genes are TRBV7-2 and TRBJ1-3; D is perhaps TRBD1 (6 bases). V was trimmed by 1 base and J by 2 bases, leaving 9 bases between them. CDR1 and CDR2 from the germline V gene are SGHTA and FQGNSA. The CDR3 loop spans 15 amino acids. CDR3 nucleotides: TGTGCCAGCAGCTTAGGAGGGGGGCCTGGAAACACCATATATTTT. Its protein product is CASSLGGGPGNTIYF.

This clone was picked up a small number of times. CDR3 bases: TGTGCCAGCAGCCTTTCTACGGGGAGGGGAACTGAAGCTTTCTTT. As protein: CASSLSTGRGTEAFF. V gene TRBV5-4 combines with J gene TRBJ1-1; D may be TRBD1 (5 bases). Germline V gene lookup returns CDR1 SGHNT and CDR2 YYREEE (reference sequence). CDR3 length: 15 amino acids. Trimming removed 4 bases at V and 5 bases at J, with 18 bases between.

The gene calls are TRBV5-1 and TRBJ2-1; D tentatively fits TRBD1 or TRBD2 (5 bases each). This CDR3 comprises 16 residues. Germline values: CDR1 SGHRS, CDR2 YFSETQ. The V end lost 2 bases, the J end lost 7 bases, and 19 bases lay between the germline ends. The CDR3 reads CASSFGTGFSQNEQFF. CDR3 DNA: TGCGCCAGCAGCTTCGGGACGGGATTTTCCCAGAATGAGCAGTTCTTC.